This passage covers 22 T cell receptor beta chains from one sample sequenced in a study of siplizumab effects on memory and regulatory T cells. Sequencing used immunoSEQ multiplex PCR; TCRdb keeps in-frame clones, though not all of them. Of some 110,000 clones in the sample, 85% to 95% are singletons; the top ten hold 0.32%. Input material: CD4+ T cells sorted from blood. The receptors were gathered from a human donor in good health.

The rearrangement uses TRBV11-3 and TRBJ2-3; D is unresolved. The CDR3 has 11 residues. Looked up from germline, CDR1 is SGHNT and CDR2 is YENEEA. V was cut by 6 bases and J by 6 bases, with 7 bases left in between. The CDR3 region has the DNA TGTGCCAGCAGATTGGAGGATACGCAGTATTTT. Translated: CASRLEDTQYF.

The CDR3 here is CASGLTALGTEAFF. Written as DNA, the CDR3 is TGTGCTAGTGGTTTGACAGCCTTGGGCACTGAAGCTTTCTTT. The V and J genes are TRBV12-5 and TRBJ1-1, with D hard to call. The CDR3 loop spans 14 amino acids. Germline V CDR1 and CDR2: LGHNT, FRNRAP. V lost 2 bases, J lost 4 bases, and 11 bases lay in between.

This chain links TRBV10-3 with TRBJ2-3, with 11 bases identical to TRBD1. Unmatched junction bases numbered 13, after V lost 4 bases and J lost 1 base. CDR3 length: 19 residues. Germline lookup yields CDR1 ENHRY and CDR2 SYGVKD. CDR3 residues: CAISALSGTGGGGTDTQYF. Written as DNA, the CDR3 is TGTGCCATCAGTGCGTTATCCGGGACAGGGGGTGGTGGCACAGATACGCAGTATTTT.

This chain connects TRBV6-1 to TRBJ1-1; D possibly corresponds to TRBD1 (5 bases). The CDR3 is 12 amino acids. V gave up 6 bases and J gave up 6 bases, with 11 bases separating them. From germline, CDR1 is MNHNS and CDR2 SASEGT. CDR3 sequence: CASRRQSAEAFF. DNA for the CDR3: TGTGCCAGCAGACGACAGTCGGCTGAAGCTTTCTTT.

J is TRBJ1-6 and V is TRBV4-1; no clear D gene. Germline CDR1 reads MGHRA; CDR2 reads YSYEKL. The V end was cut by 1 base, the J end by 4 bases, with 8 bases between. CDR3 size: 15 residues. CDR3 sequence reads: CASSQGEGYNSPLHF. The CDR3, as DNA: TGCGCCAGCAGCCAAGGGGAGGGTTATAATTCACCCCTCCACTTT.

The rearrangement links TRBV2 to TRBJ2-1; 10 positions agree with TRBD2. The CDR3 covers 14 residues. V gave up 8 bases and J gave up 5 bases; unmatched junction bases: 6. Per the germline V gene, CDR1 is SNHLY and CDR2 is FYNNEI. CDR3: CASVLAGDHNEQFF. CDR3 nucleotide sequence: TGTGCCAGCGTTCTAGCGGGGGACCACAATGAGCAGTTCTTC.

V is TRBV7-2 and J is TRBJ1-1, with D unclear. The germline V gene has CDR1 SGHTA and CDR2 FQGNSA. V was shortened by 2 bases and J by 11 bases, with 15 bases between the two germline ends. CDR3 length: 13 residues. CDR3 residues: CASSLPGRGSAFF. The CDR3 DNA sequence: TGTGCCAGCAGCTTACCCGGCCGGGGAAGCGCTTTCTTT. Complete variable domain (other parts from reference TRBV7-2 and TRBJ1-1): GAGVSQSPSNKVTEKGKDVELRCDPISGHTALYWYRQSLGQGLEFLIYFQGNSAPDKSGLPSDRFSAERTGGSVSTLTIQRTQQEDSAVYLCASSLPGRGSAFFGQGTRLTVV.

This rearrangement joins TRBV27 to TRBJ2-5, with D perhaps matching TRBD1 (6 bases). This CDR3 is built from 15 residues. Germline V gives CDR1 MNHEY, CDR2 SMNVEV (reference sequence). V was pared by 3 bases and J by 5 bases, with 16 bases between. This CDR3 reads CASSFGPQGIETQYF. The CDR3 DNA reads TGTGCCAGCAGTTTCGGTCCCCAGGGGATCGAGACCCAGTACTTC.

The chain has TRBV2 and TRBJ2-5; 7 nucleotides agree with TRBD1. This CDR3 comprises 15 residues. V was pared by 6 bases and J by 5 bases, with 12 bases of the junction left unmatched. Germline CDR1 reads SNHLY; CDR2 reads FYNNEI. In DNA, the CDR3 is TGTGCCAGCAGACCTCCGGACAGGTTCTGGGAGACCCAGTACTTC. It codes for CASRPPDRFWETQYF.

This clone was counted once. The V call is TRBV19, the J call TRBJ1-3, with 8 bases matching TRBD1. Germline V gene sequence: CDR1 LNHDA, CDR2 SQIVND (reference sequence). CDR3 length: 17 residues. V was clipped by 0 bases and J by 0 bases; unmatched bases: 4. In DNA, the CDR3 is TGTGCCAGTAGTATAGATCGGGACAGGACCTCTGGAAACACCATATATTTT. Translated, it gives CASSIDRDRTSGNTIYF.

This clone was picked up one time. This chain links TRBV19 with TRBJ2-5, with 7 bases that match TRBD2. The V segment lost 6 bases and the J segment 1 base; nucleotides outside the gene matches: 5. This CDR3 spans 14 amino acids. CDR1 and CDR2 (germline): LNHDA, SQIVND (reference sequence). This CDR3 is CASRASGGQETQYF. The CDR3 DNA reads TGTGCCAGTAGAGCTAGCGGAGGCCAAGAGACCCAGTACTTC.

The V gene is TRBV2, the J gene TRBJ2-1, with 9 bases lining up with TRBD1. J was trimmed by 7 bases and V by 5 bases; bases with no gene match: 9. Germline V gene data show CDR1 as SNHLY and CDR2 as FYNNEI. CDR3 length equals 15 residues. Written as DNA, the CDR3 is TGTGCCAGCAGTCAGCGGACAGGGGAAGGGAATGAGCAGTTCTTC. This gives the protein CASSQRTGEGNEQFF.

This clone was seen only a few times. V usage is TRBV7-9 and J usage is TRBJ1-3, with 8 bases that match TRBD1. Germline CDR1 and CDR2: SEHNR and FQNEAQ (reference sequence). This CDR3 comprises 15 residues. V trimming: 2 bases; J trimming: 2 bases; junction bases outside the gene matches: 2. CDR3 in amino acids: CASSLWTGTGNTIYF. The CDR3, as DNA: TGTGCCAGCAGCTTATGGACAGGGACTGGAAACACCATATATTTT.

The chain links TRBV5-4 to TRBJ2-7; 10 positions match TRBD1. J lost 6 bases, V lost 4 bases, and 7 bases had no gene match. In germline, CDR1 is SGHNT, CDR2 YYREEE (reference sequence). CDR3 length: 14 amino acids. DNA of the CDR3: TGTGCCAGCAGCATGACAGGGGGCTTTGGCGAGCAGTACTTC. It translates to CASSMTGGFGEQYF.

The V and J genes are TRBV19 and TRBJ1-4; no reliable D call. The ends were cut back, 7 bases at V and 6 bases at J, with 15 bases in the middle. The V gene's germline CDR1 is LNHDA and CDR2 SQIVND (reference sequence). The CDR3 has 14 amino acids. This CDR3 reads CASNRRAGDEKLFF. The CDR3 DNA sequence: TGTGCCAGTAATAGAAGGGCGGGAGATGAAAAACTGTTTTTT. Full variable domain (missing parts from reference TRBV19 and TRBJ1-4): DGGITQSPKYLFRKEGQNVTLSCEQNLNHDAMYWYRQDPGQGLRLIYYSQIVNDFQKGDIAEGYSVSREKKESFPLTVTSAQKNPTAFYLCASNRRAGDEKLFFGSGTQLSVL.

The J gene is TRBJ1-4, the V gene TRBV11-2; 9 bases match TRBD1. The CDR3 loop spans 14 amino acids. From germline, CDR1 is SGHAT and CDR2 FQNNGV. J was trimmed by 8 bases and V by 5 bases; bases with no gene match: 6. The CDR3 sequence: CASSPQGAGEKLFF. CDR3 nucleotides: TGTGCCAGCAGCCCACAGGGGGCGGGAGAAAAACTGTTTTTT.

This clone was detected once. The chain combines TRBV6-5 with TRBJ1-1, with D uncertain. The CDR3 length is 11 residues. Germline V gene data show CDR1 as MNHEY and CDR2 as SVGAGI. With 6 bases removed from V and 4 bases from J, the gap between germline ends came to 6 bases. The CDR3 protein is CASSKGTEAFF. Here the CDR3 DNA reads TGTGCCAGCAGCAAGGGCACTGAAGCTTTCTTT.

This clone occurred once. V usage is TRBV5-8 and J usage is TRBJ1-4; D is uncertain. CDR1 and CDR2 (germline): SGHTS, YDEGEE. The CDR3 length is 18 residues. Trimming stripped 0 bases from V and 0 bases from J, with 15 bases between. CDR3 DNA: TGTGCCAGCAGCTTGGTTATGGTCAACCGTGCAACTAATGAAAAACTGTTTTTT. Protein product: CASSLVMVNRATNEKLFF.

This clone occurred a few times. The rearrangement joins TRBV19 to TRBJ2-2; D is perhaps TRBD1 (5 bases). Germline CDR1 is LNHDA and CDR2 is SQIVND (reference sequence). CDR3 length equals 14 residues. V was shortened by 2 bases and J by 5 bases, with 9 bases between the two germline ends. The CDR3 sequence: CASSIMSGTGELFF. The CDR3 DNA follows: TGTGCCAGTAGTATAATGTCAGGGACCGGGGAGCTGTTTTTT.

The rearrangement joins TRBV7-8 to TRBJ1-4; TRBD1 matches at 9 bases. Germline CDR1 is SGHVS and CDR2 is FQNEAQ. Losses at the gene ends were 5 bases for V and 8 bases for J; bases not matched to a gene: 6. The CDR3 runs to 14 residues. The CDR3 region is CASSTQGAREKLFF. CDR3 DNA: TGTGCCAGCAGCACACAGGGGGCCCGGGAAAAACTGTTTTTT.

Only one count was recorded for this clone. The chain uses TRBV19 and TRBJ1-2; D is perhaps TRBD1 (6 bases). CDR3 length: 15 amino acids. V shed 3 bases and J shed 0 bases, with 11 bases lying between them. Germline lookup yields CDR1 LNHDA and CDR2 SQIVND (reference sequence). The CDR3 spells CASSMGTRANYGYTF. CDR3 sequence (DNA): TGTGCCAGTAGTATGGGGACAAGAGCTAACTATGGCTACACCTTC.

The rearrangement joins TRBV30 to TRBJ2-5; no clear D gene. Trimming took off 1 base at V and 7 bases at J, with 4 bases between the two ends. This CDR3 contains 10 residues. The germline V gene has CDR1 GTSNPN and CDR2 SVGIG (reference sequence). CDR3 nucleotides: TGTGCCTGGAGTGATGGGACCCAGTACTTC. Protein sequence: CAWSDGTQYF.